Below are 25 T cell receptor beta chains sequenced from a single sample in a study of blood T cell repertoires in COVID-19. Profiled with immunoSEQ multiplex PCR; TCRdb holds only in-frame clones, not every one. Seen here are 200,000 or so clones, 84% observed once, and the top ten hold approximately 2.3%. Material: peripheral blood. These receptors all stem from a man aged 35 to 55 who had recovered from COVID-19.

The chain joins TRBV9 to TRBJ2-5, with 7 bases lining up with TRBD2. V dropped 3 bases and J dropped 1; count of bases not matched to a gene: 15. The CDR3 loop spans 18 amino acids. Germline values: CDR1 SGDLS, CDR2 YYNGEE. CDR3 amino acids: CASSAGWASGDLQETQYF. As DNA, the CDR3 is TGTGCCAGCAGCGCTGGTTGGGCTAGCGGAGACCTCCAAGAGACCCAGTACTTC.

This chain links TRBV6-5 with TRBJ1-2; D unresolved. V was cut by 2 bases and J by 1 base, with 14 bases left in between. Germline-derived CDR1 and CDR2 are MNHEY and SVGAGI. The CDR3 contains 16 residues. The CDR3 nucleotides read TGTGCCAGCAGTTACCTCGTGTTGGGGAGTAACTATGGCTACACCTTC. It specifies CASSYLVLGSNYGYTF.

CDR3 sequence (DNA): TGTGCCAGCAGCTTGCCGGGAGGGCAAGAGACCCAGTACTTC. Residues: CASSLPGGQETQYF. The J gene is TRBJ2-5, the V gene TRBV5-4; 8 nucleotides agree with TRBD2. The CDR3 spans 14 residues. The germline V gene encodes CDR1 SGHNT and CDR2 YYREEE (reference sequence). V gave up 1 base and J gave up 2 bases; unmatched junction bases: 1.

This chain connects TRBV2 to TRBJ1-6, with TRBD1 as a possible D gene (6 bases). The length of the CDR3 is 12 residues. Trimming took off 10 bases at V and 9 bases at J, with 13 bases between the two ends. Germline CDR1 SNHLY, CDR2 FYNNEI. The CDR3 here is CATQGYISPLHF. The CDR3 DNA follows: TGTGCCACCCAGGGGTACATTTCACCCCTCCACTTT.

V usage is TRBV3-1 (or the pseudogene TRBV3-2) and J usage is TRBJ2-1; 9 positions match TRBD2. CDR3 length: 16 amino acids. CDR1 LGHDT and CDR2 YNNKEL come from the germline V gene (reference sequence). Trimming removed 1 base from V and 4 bases from J; junction bases left unmatched: 5. The CDR3 sequence is CASSQVAGGTYNEQFF. CDR3 sequence (DNA): TGTGCCAGCAGCCAAGTGGCGGGGGGGACTTACAATGAGCAGTTCTTC.

V usage is TRBV29-1 and J usage is TRBJ2-1, with D hard to call. This CDR3 has 12 residues. V was shortened by 3 bases and J by 8 bases, with 11 bases between the two germline ends. Germline V gene sequence: CDR1 SQVTM, CDR2 ANQGSEA. CDR3 in amino acids: CSVELAYDEQFF. CDR3 nucleotide sequence: TGCAGCGTTGAGTTGGCATACGATGAGCAGTTCTTC.

The V call is TRBV7-9, the J call TRBJ2-6; D is perhaps TRBD1 (5 bases). Germline CDR1 SEHNR, CDR2 FQNEAQ (reference sequence). V dropped 8 bases and J dropped 1 base, with 12 bases sitting between them. This CDR3 region has 15 residues. CDR3 nucleotide sequence: TGTGCCAGCGCCTCCGACAGATCTGGGGCCAACGTCCTGACTTTC. The encoded protein is CASASDRSGANVLTF.

This sequence joins TRBV5-1 and TRBJ2-3; 10 positions agree with TRBD2. The trim removed 6 bases at V and 4 bases at J, leaving 23 bases unmatched. CDR1 and CDR2 from the germline V gene are SGHRS and YFSETQ. This CDR3 has 20 amino acids. Here the CDR3 reads CASTHLGGRGAGGRADTQYF. In DNA form, the CDR3 reads TGCGCCAGCACCCATTTGGGTGGCCGGGGAGCGGGGGGGCGAGCAGATACGCAGTATTTT.

The chain couples TRBV27 to TRBJ2-3, with TRBD1 as a possible D gene (6 bases). The CDR3 has 16 amino acids. Deletions cut 5 bases from V and 6 bases from J, with 21 bases between. Germline assignment: CDR1 MNHEY and CDR2 SMNVEV (reference sequence). This CDR3 reads CASSPSQGEVGDTQYF. CDR3 coding DNA: TGTGCCAGCAGTCCCTCACAGGGTGAAGTTGGGGATACGCAGTATTTT.

The table lists this clone with a count of one. The chain uses TRBV5-6 and TRBJ1-4, with D unresolved. Looked up from germline, CDR1 is SGHDT and CDR2 is YYEEEE. This CDR3 contains 15 residues. The ends were cut back, 3 bases at V and 5 bases at J, with 14 bases in the middle. CDR3 region: CASSSLRGSNEKLFF. The DNA of the CDR3 is TGTGCCAGCAGCTCCCTTCGGGGATCGAATGAAAAACTGTTTTTT.

There are a few counts of this clone. The V gene is TRBV30, the J gene TRBJ1-2; D possibly corresponds to TRBD1 (6 bases). V was shortened by 5 bases and J by 3 bases, with 16 bases between the two germline ends. The CDR3 runs to 14 residues. Germline assignment: CDR1 GTSNPN and CDR2 SVGIG (reference sequence). Here the CDR3 DNA reads TGTGCCTGGGGGAGTAGAGGGGGATACTATGGCTACACCTTC. Translated, it gives CAWGSRGGYYGYTF.

This chain links TRBV27 with TRBJ2-4, with D possibly matching TRBD2 (5 bases). The CDR3 loop spans 14 amino acids. The V gene's germline CDR1 is MNHEY and CDR2 SMNVEV (reference sequence). The ends were cut back, 5 bases at V and 1 base at J, with 9 bases in the middle. This CDR3 is CASSLGSAKNIQYF. For the CDR3, the DNA is TGTGCCAGCAGTCTGGGGAGTGCCAAAAACATTCAGTACTTC.

The chain recombines TRBV7-2 with TRBJ2-7, with TRBD2 matching over 10 bases. CDR3 length: 15 residues. With V trimmed by 2 bases and J by 4 bases, 5 bases remained unmatched. Germline V CDR1 and CDR2: SGHTA, FQGNSA. The CDR3: CASSLSGGALYEQYF. The CDR3 DNA reads as TGTGCCAGCAGCTTAAGCGGGGGGGCCCTTTACGAGCAGTACTTC.

The chain is built from TRBV19 and TRBJ1-5; TRBD1 agrees at 10 bases. V shed 1 base and J 3 bases; nucleotides not matched to a gene: 3. The length of the CDR3 is 16 residues. The germline gives CDR1 LNHDA, CDR2 SQIVND (reference sequence). In DNA, the CDR3 is TGTGCCAGTAGTATAGGGGGACAGGGGCTCAATCAGCCCCAGCATTTT. Translating gives CASSIGGQGLNQPQHF.

V and J are TRBV7-8 and TRBJ1-2, with D possibly TRBD1 on 5 matching bases. Trimming removed 2 bases from V and 7 bases from J, with 23 bases in between. The CDR3 contains 17 residues. Germline loops: CDR1 SGHVS, CDR2 FQNEAQ. The CDR3 DNA reads as TGTGCCAGCAGCTTACTGTCAACCCTTAGGGGTCAGGGTGGCTACACCTTC. Protein: CASSLLSTLRGQGGYTF. Supplemented by reference TRBV7-8 and TRBJ1-2, the full variable domain reads GAGVSQSPRYKVAKRGQDVALRCDPISGHVSLFWYQQALGQGPEFLTYFQNEAQLDKSGLPSDRFFAERPEGSVSTLKIQRTQQEDSAVYLCASSLLSTLRGQGGYTFGSGTRLTVV.

This chain links TRBV29-1 with TRBJ2-4; TRBD1 agrees at 7 bases. Unmatched junction bases numbered 19, after V lost 8 bases and J lost 0 bases. The CDR3 runs 18 residues. The germline gives CDR1 SQVTM, CDR2 ANQGSEA. The CDR3 bases are TGCAGCCCCGAACCCGGGACAGCTGAACTTCTAGCCAAAAACATTCAGTACTTC. It encodes CSPEPGTAELLAKNIQYF.

The chain has TRBV7-8 and TRBJ1-3, with a tentative D call TRBD1 (5 bases). The CDR3 runs 17 residues. Trimming removed 2 bases from V and 4 bases from J, with 18 bases in between. Germline assignment: CDR1 SGHVS and CDR2 FQNEAQ. The CDR3 here is CASSLTAGRALGNTIYF. CDR3 coding DNA: TGTGCCAGCAGCTTAACAGCGGGCAGGGCTCTAGGAAACACCATATATTTT.

The chain joins TRBV2 to TRBJ1-5, with 10 bases lining up with TRBD1. This CDR3 has 15 amino acids. Germline CDR1 is SNHLY and CDR2 is FYNNEI. V was clipped by 1 base and J by 6 bases; unmatched bases: 3. The CDR3 DNA sequence: TGTGCCAGCAGTGAAGGGACAGGGGGAACTCAGCCCCAGCATTTT. As protein: CASSEGTGGTQPQHF.

V is TRBV7-6 and J is TRBJ2-1; tentatively, D is TRBD2 (6 bases). The CDR3 is 14 residues long. V shed 4 bases and J shed 7 bases, with 14 bases lying between them. CDR1 SGHVS and CDR2 FNYEAQ come from the germline V gene. CDR3 nucleotide sequence: TGTGCCAGCAGCTCCACGCTCGGAGGGAATGAGCAGTTCTTC. Translation: CASSSTLGGNEQFF. The complete variable domain, with remaining parts taken from reference TRBV7-6 and TRBJ2-1, reads GAGVSQSPRYKVTKRGQDVALRCDPISGHVSLYWYRQALGQGPEFLTYFNYEAQQDKSGLPNDRFSAERPEGSISTLTIQRTEQRDSAMYRCASSSTLGGNEQFFGPGTRLTVL.

This chain links TRBV18 with TRBJ1-1, with no clear D. From germline, CDR1 is KGHSH and CDR2 LQKENI. The CDR3 loop spans 15 amino acids. V dropped 3 bases and J dropped 2 bases, with 13 bases sitting between them. CDR3 DNA sequence: TGTGCCAGCTCACCGACTGGGTACGTTAACACTGAAGCTTTCTTT. Translated, it gives CASSPTGYVNTEAFF.

The chain couples TRBV24-1 to TRBJ1-4; tentatively, D is TRBD1 (5 bases). The V gene's germline CDR1 is KGHDR and CDR2 SFDVKD. This CDR3 comprises 17 residues. The ends were cut back, 5 bases at V and 3 bases at J, with 18 bases in the middle. Here the CDR3 DNA reads TGTGCCACCAGTGCTGGGGAACAGGATCGGTCTAATGAAAAACTGTTTTTT. Its translation is CATSAGEQDRSNEKLFF.

The chain employs TRBV13 and TRBJ1-3; the D is unclear. The CDR3 runs to 12 residues. Germline CDR1 and CDR2: PRHDT and FYEKMQ (reference sequence). Trimming took off 6 bases at V and 3 bases at J, with 6 bases between the two ends. CDR3 residues: CASSSHGNTIYF. CDR3 sequence (DNA): TGTGCCAGCAGTTCCCATGGAAACACCATATATTTT.

The V call is TRBV19, the J call TRBJ1-6, with D possibly matching TRBD1 (5 bases). The V end lost 7 bases, the J end lost 7 bases, and 17 bases lay between the germline ends. In germline, CDR1 is LNHDA, CDR2 SQIVND (reference sequence). This CDR3 is built from 15 residues. CDR3 bases: TGTGCCAGTAAGTTCCAGGGCACCATCAATTCACCCCTCCACTTT. Translation: CASKFQGTINSPLHF.

The chain uses TRBV7-2 and TRBJ2-5, with D unclear. Trimming left V 5 bases short and J 14 bases short, with 24 bases between. CDR3 length equals 14 residues. Per the germline V gene, CDR1 is SGHTA and CDR2 is FQGNSA. The CDR3 region is CASSPSLTRTASYF. CDR3 bases: TGTGCCAGCAGCCCCTCCCTTACACGCACCGCCTCTTACTTC.

This clone was detected a few times. The chain uses TRBV7-9 and TRBJ2-3; a possible D gene is TRBD1 (6 bases). The CDR3 covers 17 residues. In germline, CDR1 is SEHNR, CDR2 FQNEAQ (reference sequence). Trimming shortened V by 5 bases and J by 2 bases, and 20 bases separated the two germline ends. CDR3 sequence: CASSLGMRQDHTDTQYF. The CDR3 nucleotides read TGTGCCAGCAGCCTTGGGATGCGACAGGACCACACAGATACGCAGTATTTT. Complete variable domain (other parts from reference TRBV7-9 and TRBJ2-3): DTGVSQNPRHKITKRGQNVTFRCDPISEHNRLYWYRQTLGQGPEFLTYFQNEAQLEKSRLLSDRFSAERPKGSFSTLEIQRTEQGDSAMYLCASSLGMRQDHTDTQYFGPGTRLTVL.